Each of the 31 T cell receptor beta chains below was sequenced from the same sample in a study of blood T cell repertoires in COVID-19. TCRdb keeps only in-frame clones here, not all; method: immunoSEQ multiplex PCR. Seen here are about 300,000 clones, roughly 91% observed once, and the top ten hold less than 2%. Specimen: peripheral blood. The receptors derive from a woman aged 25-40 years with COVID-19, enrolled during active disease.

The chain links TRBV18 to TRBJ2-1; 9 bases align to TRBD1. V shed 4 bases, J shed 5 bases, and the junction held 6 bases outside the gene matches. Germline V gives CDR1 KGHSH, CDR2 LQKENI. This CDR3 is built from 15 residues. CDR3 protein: CASSLGTGLHNEQFF. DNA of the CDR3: TGTGCCAGCTCACTCGGGACAGGGCTACACAATGAGCAGTTCTTC.

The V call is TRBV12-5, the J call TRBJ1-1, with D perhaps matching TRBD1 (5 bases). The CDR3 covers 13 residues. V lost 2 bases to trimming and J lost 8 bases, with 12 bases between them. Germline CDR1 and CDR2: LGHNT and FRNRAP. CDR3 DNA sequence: TGTGCTAGTGGTTTGACCCAGGGAAGCGAAGCTTTCTTT. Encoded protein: CASGLTQGSEAFF.

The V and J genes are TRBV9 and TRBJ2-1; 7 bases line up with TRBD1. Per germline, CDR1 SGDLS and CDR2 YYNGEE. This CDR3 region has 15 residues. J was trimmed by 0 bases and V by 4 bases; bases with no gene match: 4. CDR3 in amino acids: CASSLTGNSYNEQFF. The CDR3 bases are TGTGCCAGCAGCCTGACAGGGAACTCCTACAATGAGCAGTTCTTC.

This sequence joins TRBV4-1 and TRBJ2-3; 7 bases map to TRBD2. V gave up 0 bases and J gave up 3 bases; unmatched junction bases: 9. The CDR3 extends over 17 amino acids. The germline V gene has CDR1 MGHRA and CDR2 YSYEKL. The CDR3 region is CASSQDTWGGETDTQYF. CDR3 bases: TGCGCCAGCAGCCAAGATACGTGGGGGGGGGAAACAGATACGCAGTATTTT.

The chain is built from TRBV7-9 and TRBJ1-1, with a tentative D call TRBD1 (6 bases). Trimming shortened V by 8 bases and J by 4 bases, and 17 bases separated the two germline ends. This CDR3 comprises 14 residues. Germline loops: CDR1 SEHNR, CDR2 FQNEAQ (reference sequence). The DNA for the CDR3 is TGTGCCAGCTCCCAGGGGACCCCTACCACTGAAGCTTTCTTT. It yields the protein CASSQGTPTTEAFF.

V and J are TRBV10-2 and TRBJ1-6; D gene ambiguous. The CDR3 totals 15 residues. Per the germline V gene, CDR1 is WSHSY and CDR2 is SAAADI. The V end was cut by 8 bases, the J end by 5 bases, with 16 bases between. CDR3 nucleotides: TGCGCCAGCCATACAAATGTTTTTAATAATTCACCCCTCCACTTT. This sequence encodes CASHTNVFNNSPLHF.

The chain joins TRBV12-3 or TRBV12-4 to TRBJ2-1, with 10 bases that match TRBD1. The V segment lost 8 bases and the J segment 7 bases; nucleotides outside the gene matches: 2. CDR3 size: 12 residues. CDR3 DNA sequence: TGTGCCAGCGGACAGGGGGTGAATGAGCAGTTCTTC. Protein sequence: CASGQGVNEQFF.

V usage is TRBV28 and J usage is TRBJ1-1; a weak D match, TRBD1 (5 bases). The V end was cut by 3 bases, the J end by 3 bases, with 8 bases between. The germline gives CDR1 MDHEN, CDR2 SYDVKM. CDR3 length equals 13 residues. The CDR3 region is CASSLPGDTEAFF. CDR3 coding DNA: TGTGCCAGCAGTTTGCCGGGGGACACTGAAGCTTTCTTT.

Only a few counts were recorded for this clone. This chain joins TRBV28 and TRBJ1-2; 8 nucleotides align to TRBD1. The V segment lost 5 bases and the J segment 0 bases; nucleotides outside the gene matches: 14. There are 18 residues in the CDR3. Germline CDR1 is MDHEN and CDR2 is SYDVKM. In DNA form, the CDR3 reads TGTGCCAGCAGTAAAACAGGGGGTCCCTTTTTGGCTAACTATGGCTACACCTTC. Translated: CASSKTGGPFLANYGYTF.

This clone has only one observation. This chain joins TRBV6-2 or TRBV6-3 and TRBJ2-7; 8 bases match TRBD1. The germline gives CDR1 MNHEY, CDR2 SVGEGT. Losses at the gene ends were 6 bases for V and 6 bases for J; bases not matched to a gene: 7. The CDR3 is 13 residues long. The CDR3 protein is CASSRDRSGEQYF. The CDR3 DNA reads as TGTGCCAGCAGCAGGGACAGGTCCGGCGAGCAGTACTTC.

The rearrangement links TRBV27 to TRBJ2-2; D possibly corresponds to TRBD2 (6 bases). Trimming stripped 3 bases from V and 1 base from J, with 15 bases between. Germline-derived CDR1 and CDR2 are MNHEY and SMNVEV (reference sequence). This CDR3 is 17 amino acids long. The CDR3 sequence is CASSLAAAGLNTGELFF. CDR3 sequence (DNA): TGTGCCAGCAGTTTGGCCGCTGCGGGGCTGAACACCGGGGAGCTGTTTTTT.

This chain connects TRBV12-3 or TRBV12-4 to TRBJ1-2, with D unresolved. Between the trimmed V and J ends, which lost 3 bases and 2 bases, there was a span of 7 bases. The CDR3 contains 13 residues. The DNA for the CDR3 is TGTGCCAGCAGTTTGGGCAAAAACTATGGCTACACCTTC. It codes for CASSLGKNYGYTF.

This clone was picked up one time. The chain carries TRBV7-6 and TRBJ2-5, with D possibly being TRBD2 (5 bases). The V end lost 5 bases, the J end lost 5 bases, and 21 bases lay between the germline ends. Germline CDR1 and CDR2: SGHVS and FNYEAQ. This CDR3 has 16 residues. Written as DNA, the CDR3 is TGTGCCAGCAGCCCCGTTCTAACCTCTAGCCAGGAGACCCAGTACTTC. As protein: CASSPVLTSSQETQYF.

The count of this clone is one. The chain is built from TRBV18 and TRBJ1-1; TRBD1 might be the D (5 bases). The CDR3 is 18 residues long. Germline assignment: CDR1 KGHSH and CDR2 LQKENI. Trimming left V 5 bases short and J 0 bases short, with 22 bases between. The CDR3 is CASSGNGPGGNMNTEAFF. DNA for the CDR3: TGTGCCAGCTCAGGGAATGGACCGGGGGGGAACATGAACACTGAAGCTTTCTTT.

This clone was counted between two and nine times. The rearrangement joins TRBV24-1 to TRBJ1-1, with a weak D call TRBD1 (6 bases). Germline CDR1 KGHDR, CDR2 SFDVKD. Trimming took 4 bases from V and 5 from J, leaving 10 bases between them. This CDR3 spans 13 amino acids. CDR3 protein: CATSEGARTEAFF. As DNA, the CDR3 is TGTGCCACCAGTGAGGGGGCGAGAACTGAAGCTTTCTTT.

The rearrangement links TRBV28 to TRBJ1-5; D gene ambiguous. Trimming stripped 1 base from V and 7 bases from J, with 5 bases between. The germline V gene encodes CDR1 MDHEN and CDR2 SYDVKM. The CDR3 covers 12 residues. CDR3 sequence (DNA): TGTGCCAGCAGTTTATATGGCCAGCCCCAGCATTTT. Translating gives CASSLYGQPQHF.

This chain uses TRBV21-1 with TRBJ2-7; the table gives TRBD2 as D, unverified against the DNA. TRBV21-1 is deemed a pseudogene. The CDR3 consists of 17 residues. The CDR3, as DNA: TGTGCCAGCAGCAAAGGCCTGGGAACAAACCCGGGAAGCGAGCAGTACTTC. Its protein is CASSKGLGTNPGSEQYF.

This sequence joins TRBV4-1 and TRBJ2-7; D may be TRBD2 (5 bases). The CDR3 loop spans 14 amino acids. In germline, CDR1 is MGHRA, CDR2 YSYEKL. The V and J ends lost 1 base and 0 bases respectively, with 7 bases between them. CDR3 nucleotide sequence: TGCGCCAGCAGCCAAGTGGGGAGCTCCTACGAGCAGTACTTC. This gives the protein CASSQVGSSYEQYF.

The DNA of the CDR3 is TGTGCCAGTAGTAGCGGGGGCGGTGGCACTGAAGCTTTCTTT. Its translation is CASSSGGGGTEAFF. The chain is built from TRBV19 and TRBJ1-1; tentative D call: TRBD1 (6 bases). The germline CDR1 and CDR2 sequences are LNHDA and SQIVND (reference sequence). The CDR3 has 14 residues. V shed 4 bases and J shed 4 bases, with 13 bases lying between them.

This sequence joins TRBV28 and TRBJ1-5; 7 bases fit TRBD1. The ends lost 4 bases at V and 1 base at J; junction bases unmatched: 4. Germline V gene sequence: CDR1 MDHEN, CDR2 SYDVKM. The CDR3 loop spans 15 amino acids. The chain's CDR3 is CASSSNRGSNQPQHF. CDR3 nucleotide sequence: TGTGCCAGCAGTTCAAACAGGGGAAGCAATCAGCCCCAGCATTTT.

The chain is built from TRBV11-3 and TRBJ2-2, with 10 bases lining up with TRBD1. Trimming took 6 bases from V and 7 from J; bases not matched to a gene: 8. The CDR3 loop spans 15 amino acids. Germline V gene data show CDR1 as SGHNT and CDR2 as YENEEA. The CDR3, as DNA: TGTGCCAGCAGGAGGGGACAGGGGTTAGGCGGGGAGCTGTTTTTT. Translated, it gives CASRRGQGLGGELFF.

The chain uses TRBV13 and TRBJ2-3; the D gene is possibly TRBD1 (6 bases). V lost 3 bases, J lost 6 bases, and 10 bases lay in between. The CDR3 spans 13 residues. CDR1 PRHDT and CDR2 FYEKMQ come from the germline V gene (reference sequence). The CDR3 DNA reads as TGTGCCAGCAGCTTGCAGGGGCTGGATACGCAGTATTTT. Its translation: CASSLQGLDTQYF.

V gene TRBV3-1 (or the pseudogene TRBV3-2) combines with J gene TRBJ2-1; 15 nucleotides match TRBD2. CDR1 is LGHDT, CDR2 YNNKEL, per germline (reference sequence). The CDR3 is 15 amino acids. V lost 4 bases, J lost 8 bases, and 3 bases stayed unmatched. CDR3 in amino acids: CASSRGLAGGHEQFF. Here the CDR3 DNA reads TGTGCCAGCAGCCGAGGACTAGCGGGGGGGCATGAGCAGTTCTTC.

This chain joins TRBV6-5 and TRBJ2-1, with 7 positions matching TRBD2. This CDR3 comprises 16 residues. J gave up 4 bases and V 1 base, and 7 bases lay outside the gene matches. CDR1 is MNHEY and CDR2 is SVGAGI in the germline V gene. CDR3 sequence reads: CASSYYGAGPYNEQFF. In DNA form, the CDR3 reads TGTGCCAGCAGTTACTACGGAGCGGGGCCATACAATGAGCAGTTCTTC.

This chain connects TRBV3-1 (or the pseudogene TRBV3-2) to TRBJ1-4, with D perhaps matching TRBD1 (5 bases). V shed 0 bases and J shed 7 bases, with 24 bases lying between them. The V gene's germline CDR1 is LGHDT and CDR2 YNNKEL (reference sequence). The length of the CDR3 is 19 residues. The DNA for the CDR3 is TGTGCCAGCAGCCAAGATCAGATCGAGTGGAGGGGCGCGGGTGAAAAACTGTTTTTT. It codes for CASSQDQIEWRGAGEKLFF.

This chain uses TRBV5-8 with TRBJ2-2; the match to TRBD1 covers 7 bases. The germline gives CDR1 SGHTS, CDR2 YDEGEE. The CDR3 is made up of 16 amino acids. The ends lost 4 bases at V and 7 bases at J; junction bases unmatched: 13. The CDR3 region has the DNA TGTGCCAGCAGCACGGATCTGGGGACAGCCATCGGGGAGCTGTTTTTT. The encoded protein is CASSTDLGTAIGELFF.

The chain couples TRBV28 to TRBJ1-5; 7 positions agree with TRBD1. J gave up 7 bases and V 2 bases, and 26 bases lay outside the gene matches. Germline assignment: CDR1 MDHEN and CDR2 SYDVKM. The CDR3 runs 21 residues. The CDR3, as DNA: TGTGCCAGCAGTTTAGGCCCCTCGGGACAGTTTACATATATAGCAAAGCAGCCCCAGCATTTT. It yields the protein CASSLGPSGQFTYIAKQPQHF.

CDR3 nucleotide sequence: TGTGCCAGCAGTGATGAGGGGAAGGGGGCGGCAGCTTTCTTT. Translating it yields CASSDEGKGAAAFF. V and J are TRBV2 and TRBJ1-1; 7 nucleotides match TRBD1. This CDR3 contains 14 residues. Per the germline V gene, CDR1 is SNHLY and CDR2 is FYNNEI. V gave up 3 bases and J gave up 10 bases; unmatched junction bases: 11.

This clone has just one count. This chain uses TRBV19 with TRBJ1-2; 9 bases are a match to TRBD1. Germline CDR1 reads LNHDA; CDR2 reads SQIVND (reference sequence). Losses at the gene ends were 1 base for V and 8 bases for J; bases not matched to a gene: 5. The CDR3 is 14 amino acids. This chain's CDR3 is CASSIGFGTGGYTF. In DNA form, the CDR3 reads TGTGCCAGTAGTATAGGATTTGGGACAGGGGGCTACACCTTC.

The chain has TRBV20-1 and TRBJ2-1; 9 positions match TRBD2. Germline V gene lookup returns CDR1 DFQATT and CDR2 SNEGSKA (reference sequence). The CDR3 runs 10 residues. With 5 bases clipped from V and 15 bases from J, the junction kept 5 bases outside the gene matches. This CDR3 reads CSAPGLAPFF. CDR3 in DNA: TGCAGTGCTCCTGGACTAGCGCCGTTCTTC.

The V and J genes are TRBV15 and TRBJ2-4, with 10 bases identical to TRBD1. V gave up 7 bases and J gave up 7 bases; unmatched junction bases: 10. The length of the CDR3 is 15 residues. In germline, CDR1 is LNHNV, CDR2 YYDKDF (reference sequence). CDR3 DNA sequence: TGTGCCACCACCAGGGACAGGGGTCCGGGGAACATTCAGTACTTC. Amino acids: CATTRDRGPGNIQYF.